This is a list of T cell receptor beta chains from one sample in a study of CD8+CD57+ T cells in acquired aplastic anemia. In TCRdb, the reads were re-called with MiXCR into one record per CDR3 protein. The sample has over 150,000 distinct CDR3 sequences, about half seen once; the top ten hold more than 15%. Input material: sorted CD4+, CD8+, or CD8+CD57+ T cells (not recorded which) from PBMCs. The receptors were sampled from a human donor in good health, serving as a control. Each CDR3 is given with its conserved first and last residue. A D gene is named only where the DNA matches it firmly. A row's size may be missing; if present it is once, few, many or a size class.

j_call: TRBJ1-4; v_call: TRBV10-2; clone_size: .; d_call: TRBD1; cdr3_nt: TGCGCCAGCGCCGAGGACAGGGGGGTCGTAAAACTGTTTTTT; cdr3_aa: CASAEDRGVVKLFF
j_call: TRBJ1-5; v_call: TRBV19; clone_size: many; d_call: .; cdr3_nt: TGTGCCAGTAGTATCATGGGGGCAGGGCGCGACAATCAGCCCCAGCATTTT; cdr3_aa: CASSIMGAGRDNQPQHF
j_call: TRBJ2-2; v_call: TRBV15; clone_size: .; d_call: .; cdr3_nt: TGTGCCACCAGCAGAGGGGATACCACCGGGGAGCTGTTTTTT; cdr3_aa: CATSRGDTTGELFF
j_call: TRBJ2-7; v_call: TRBV20-1; clone_size: .; d_call: TRBD1; cdr3_nt: TGCAGTGCTAGAGGAGCCTTCGGACAGGGGTACCACGAGCAGTACTTC; cdr3_aa: CSARGAFGQGYHEQYF
j_call: TRBJ2-2; v_call: TRBV20-1; clone_size: .; d_call: .; cdr3_nt: TGCAGTGCTAGAGATCGGAACACCGGGGAGCTGTTTTTT; cdr3_aa: CSARDRNTGELFF
j_call: TRBJ1-3; v_call: TRBV7-9; clone_size: .; d_call: TRBD1; cdr3_nt: TGTGCCAGCAGCTTATTCCAGGGGGGCCCTGGAAACACCATATATTTC; cdr3_aa: CASSLFQGGPGNTIYF
j_call: TRBJ2-2; v_call: TRBV7-3; clone_size: .; d_call: TRBD1; cdr3_nt: TGTGCCAGCAGCTTGGGACAGGGGAACACCGGGGAGCTGGTTTTT; cdr3_aa: CASSLGQGNTGELVF
j_call: TRBJ1-5; v_call: TRBV7-4; clone_size: .; d_call: TRBD1; cdr3_nt: TGTGCCAGCAGCACCAGGGGGGAGAGCAATCAGCCCCAGCATTTT; cdr3_aa: CASSTRGESNQPQHF
j_call: TRBJ1-4; v_call: TRBV4-2; clone_size: many; d_call: TRBD1; cdr3_nt: TGTGCCAGCAGCCAAGACCCAGGGGGGCCAGAAAAACTGTTTTTT; cdr3_aa: CASSQDPGGPEKLFF
j_call: TRBJ2-3; v_call: TRBV5-8; clone_size: many; d_call: .; cdr3_nt: TGTGCCAGCAGCCTGACTGACTGGGATACGCAGTATTTT; cdr3_aa: CASSLTDWDTQYF
j_call: TRBJ2-3; v_call: TRBV7-2; clone_size: .; d_call: .; cdr3_nt: TGCGGTCCGGCAGATACGCAGTATTTT; cdr3_aa: CGPADTQYF
j_call: TRBJ1-5; v_call: TRBV14; clone_size: few; d_call: .; cdr3_nt: TGTGCCAGGGTGTTCGATCAGCCCCAGCATTTT; cdr3_aa: CARVFDQPQHF
j_call: TRBJ1-6; v_call: TRBV6-6; clone_size: .; d_call: TRBD1; cdr3_nt: TGTGCCAGCGGACAGGGGTTTCTAGAACCCCTCCACTTT; cdr3_aa: CASGQGFLEPLHF
j_call: TRBJ2-6; v_call: TRBV12-3/TRBV12-4; clone_size: .; d_call: .; cdr3_nt: TGTGCCAGCAGTATGGGGGCTCGGGGGGCCAACGTCCTGACTTTC; cdr3_aa: CASSMGARGANVLTF
j_call: TRBJ2-1; v_call: TRBV2; clone_size: .; d_call: .; cdr3_nt: TGTGCCGGGCGGGTCGGAAGCTCCTACAATGAGCAGTTCTTC; cdr3_aa: CAGRVGSSYNEQFF
j_call: TRBJ1-5; v_call: TRBV9; clone_size: .; d_call: TRBD1; cdr3_nt: TGTGCCAGCAACAGGGGAGAAGGACAGCCCCAGCATTTT; cdr3_aa: CASNRGEGQPQHF
j_call: TRBJ2-3; v_call: TRBV2; clone_size: few; d_call: .; cdr3_nt: TGTGCCAGCAGTGCCGCTAACACAGATACGCAGTATTTT; cdr3_aa: CASSAANTDTQYF
j_call: TRBJ2-2; v_call: TRBV20-1; clone_size: many; d_call: TRBD1; cdr3_nt: TGCAGTTCTACGCCGGGACAGGGAACCGGGGAGCTGTTTTTT; cdr3_aa: CSSTPGQGTGELFF
j_call: TRBJ1-1; v_call: TRBV30; clone_size: .; d_call: .; cdr3_nt: TGTGCCTGGAGTCTGAGAAACACTGAAGCTTTCTTT; cdr3_aa: CAWSLRNTEAFF
j_call: TRBJ1-1; v_call: TRBV7-2; clone_size: .; d_call: .; cdr3_nt: TGTGCCAGCAGCTTACATCGACAGGTTGAAGCTCTCTTT; cdr3_aa: CASSLHRQVEALF
j_call: TRBJ2-7; v_call: TRBV10-1; clone_size: .; d_call: .; cdr3_nt: TGCGCCAGCAGCCATGGTGGACGGGACGAGCAGTACTTC; cdr3_aa: CASSHGGRDEQYF
j_call: TRBJ2-1; v_call: TRBV6-5; clone_size: many; d_call: .; cdr3_nt: TGTGCCAGCAGTTACTCAACAGGGTATGAGCAGTTCTTC; cdr3_aa: CASSYSTGYEQFF
j_call: TRBJ1-5; v_call: TRBV7-9; clone_size: .; d_call: TRBD1; cdr3_nt: TGTGCCAGCAGCTTACGCGACAGGGAACAGCCCCAGCATTTT; cdr3_aa: CASSLRDREQPQHF
j_call: TRBJ2-5; v_call: TRBV19; clone_size: many; d_call: .; cdr3_nt: TGTGCCAGTAGTATCGGCAGGGTTGAGCTGGAGACCCAGTACTTC; cdr3_aa: CASSIGRVELETQYF
j_call: TRBJ1-2; v_call: TRBV19; clone_size: .; d_call: .; cdr3_nt: TGTGCCAGTACCTTGGGACGGGGCGCGTTGAACTATGGCTACACCTTC; cdr3_aa: CASTLGRGALNYGYTF
j_call: TRBJ2-1; v_call: TRBV27; clone_size: .; d_call: TRBD2; cdr3_nt: TGTGCCAGCGCCAACCTAGCGGGCCCCTCCTACAATGAGCAGTTCTTC; cdr3_aa: CASANLAGPSYNEQFF
j_call: TRBJ2-1; v_call: TRBV2; clone_size: once; d_call: .; cdr3_nt: TGTGCCAGCCGTTCACGGGTCCAGTTACAGAGCTCCTACAATGAGCAGTTCTTC; cdr3_aa: CASRSRVQLQSSYNEQFF
j_call: TRBJ1-2; v_call: TRBV24-1; clone_size: once; d_call: .; cdr3_nt: TGTGCCACCAGTGAGCGCGGAAACTATGGCTACACCTTC; cdr3_aa: CATSERGNYGYTF
j_call: TRBJ2-7; v_call: TRBV7-2; clone_size: .; d_call: TRBD2; cdr3_nt: TGTGCCAGCAGCACAAGGACTAGCGGGGGGGAGCAGTACTTC; cdr3_aa: CASSTRTSGGEQYF
j_call: TRBJ2-7; v_call: TRBV7-3; clone_size: .; d_call: .; cdr3_nt: TGCGCCAGCAGCTTAACCACCAGCTGCGAGCAGTACTTC; cdr3_aa: CASSLTTSCEQYF
j_call: TRBJ1-6; v_call: TRBV2; clone_size: many; d_call: .; cdr3_nt: TGTGCCAGCAGGGGACCGAATAATTCACCCCTCCACTTT; cdr3_aa: CASRGPNNSPLHF
j_call: TRBJ1-1; v_call: TRBV20-1; clone_size: many; d_call: .; cdr3_nt: TGCAGTGCTATATCGGCCATGAGGAACACTGAAGCTTTCTTT; cdr3_aa: CSAISAMRNTEAFF
j_call: TRBJ2-7; v_call: TRBV2; clone_size: once; d_call: TRBD1; cdr3_nt: TGTGCCAGCAGCGCCGACAGGGGGCGGCACGAGCGGTACTTC; cdr3_aa: CASSADRGRHERYF
j_call: TRBJ1-4; v_call: TRBV19; clone_size: .; d_call: .; cdr3_nt: TGTGCCAGTAGTCCCAGGGGAGGTCCGGCTAATGAAAAACTGTTTTTT; cdr3_aa: CASSPRGGPANEKLFF
j_call: TRBJ1-5; v_call: TRBV10-1; clone_size: once; d_call: TRBD1; cdr3_nt: TGCGCCAGCAGTGATCAGGGGACAGGGGTGGGGAGCAATCAGCCCCAGCATTTT; cdr3_aa: CASSDQGTGVGSNQPQHF
j_call: TRBJ1-2; v_call: TRBV28; clone_size: few; d_call: TRBD1; cdr3_nt: TGTGCCAGCAGTGGGCCCGGGACAGCCTTTAACTATGGCTACACCTTC; cdr3_aa: CASSGPGTAFNYGYTF
j_call: TRBJ2-7; v_call: TRBV6-5; clone_size: many; d_call: TRBD1; cdr3_nt: TGTGCCAGCAGTTACCTCCCCGGGACAGGGAACGAGCAGTACTTC; cdr3_aa: CASSYLPGTGNEQYF
j_call: TRBJ2-7; v_call: TRBV18; clone_size: many; d_call: TRBD1; cdr3_nt: TGTGCCAGCTCAATGGGACAGGCTAACTACGAGCAGTACTTC; cdr3_aa: CASSMGQANYEQYF
j_call: TRBJ1-4; v_call: TRBV28; clone_size: .; d_call: .; cdr3_nt: TGTGCCAGCAGTTTTACCCTCAGGGGAGCTGATGAAAAACTGTTTTTT; cdr3_aa: CASSFTLRGADEKLFF
j_call: TRBJ2-1; v_call: TRBV11-1; clone_size: many; d_call: TRBD2; cdr3_nt: TGTGCCAGCAGCTTAGGCGGGGGGGAGTACAATGAGCAGTTCTTC; cdr3_aa: CASSLGGGEYNEQFF
j_call: TRBJ1-2; v_call: TRBV5-1; clone_size: .; d_call: TRBD1; cdr3_nt: TGCGCCAGCAGCGTACAGGGGAAGGGCTATGGCTACACCTTC; cdr3_aa: CASSVQGKGYGYTF
j_call: TRBJ2-1; v_call: TRBV9; clone_size: many; d_call: TRBD1; cdr3_nt: TGTGCCAGCAGCGTGACAGGGCCCTACAATGAGCAGTTCTTC; cdr3_aa: CASSVTGPYNEQFF
j_call: TRBJ1-5; v_call: TRBV10-3; clone_size: .; d_call: .; cdr3_nt: TGTGCCATCAGTGCAACGGGACAAGAGCCCCAGCATTTT; cdr3_aa: CAISATGQEPQHF
j_call: TRBJ2-7; v_call: TRBV20-1; clone_size: .; d_call: .; cdr3_nt: TGCAGTGCCCTCGCGGCCCACGAGCAGTACTTC; cdr3_aa: CSALAAHEQYF
j_call: TRBJ1-6; v_call: TRBV19; clone_size: few; d_call: .; cdr3_nt: TGTGCCAGTAGTATAAGGGGCGATTCACCCCTCCACTTT; cdr3_aa: CASSIRGDSPLHF
j_call: TRBJ1-5; v_call: TRBV7-3; clone_size: .; d_call: .; cdr3_nt: TGTGCCAGCCGAGGACAGTTAAATCAGCCCCAGCATTTT; cdr3_aa: CASRGQLNQPQHF
j_call: TRBJ2-1; v_call: TRBV10-2; clone_size: .; d_call: TRBD2; cdr3_nt: TGCGCCAGCAGTGCGGCGGGGGGGAATGAGCAGTTCTTC; cdr3_aa: CASSAAGGNEQFF
j_call: TRBJ2-3; v_call: TRBV9; clone_size: once; d_call: .; cdr3_nt: TGTGCCAGCAGCTTATCTAGCGCCCCTGCTAATACGCAGTATTTT; cdr3_aa: CASSLSSAPANTQYF
j_call: TRBJ1-5; v_call: TRBV9; clone_size: many; d_call: .; cdr3_nt: TGTGCCAGCAGCGTAATTGACACTATCGCCCCCGAGATTCAGCCCCAGCATTTT; cdr3_aa: CASSVIDTIAPEIQPQHF
j_call: TRBJ1-2; v_call: TRBV9; clone_size: many; d_call: TRBD1; cdr3_nt: TGTGCCAGCGGCGTTTACCCGGGACAGGGTAACTATGGCTACACCTTC; cdr3_aa: CASGVYPGQGNYGYTF
j_call: TRBJ1-1; v_call: TRBV7-8; clone_size: .; d_call: .; cdr3_nt: TGTGCCGGCAGCTTAGGTGTCAGGCAGAACACTGAAGCTTTCTTT; cdr3_aa: CAGSLGVRQNTEAFF
j_call: TRBJ2-7; v_call: TRBV12-3/TRBV12-4; clone_size: many; d_call: TRBD2; cdr3_nt: TGTGCCAGCAGTTTAAACGGACTAGCGGGGGGGATTTACGAGCAGTACTTC; cdr3_aa: CASSLNGLAGGIYEQYF
j_call: TRBJ2-7; v_call: TRBV25-1; clone_size: .; d_call: TRBD1; cdr3_nt: TGTGCCAGCAGTGAACTCGACAGGGACTACGAGCAGTACTTC; cdr3_aa: CASSELDRDYEQYF
j_call: TRBJ2-7; v_call: TRBV5-1; clone_size: few; d_call: TRBD2; cdr3_nt: TGCGCCAGCAGCTTGGGCCTTGGGGAGGGACGCGAGCAGTACTTC; cdr3_aa: CASSLGLGEGREQYF